This T cell receptor (beta chain) was found in a study of blood T cell repertoires in COVID-19 (TCRdb year 2020). Regarding the research as a whole: Samples covering the acute and convalescent phases of COVID-19 were provided by collaborators in the United States, Italy and Spain. The prospective study material was composed of cDNA or gDNA derived from T cells, B-cell-depleted T cells, or PBMCs. A de-identified subject ID, COVID-19 status, age in years and sex were almost always included in the sample metadata. HLA class I and class II types, where available, came from metadata supplied by the sample provider rather than from assay-based typing. The repertoires were released in a freely available public database intended as a resource for research on the immune response to SARS-CoV-2. Samples were obtained from the ongoing ImmuneRACE study (first 160 participants) and from approximately 1,200 subjects provided by 6 global collaborators. The dataset comprised deeply sampled blood TCRbeta repertoires from subjects exposed to, actively infected with, or recovered from COVID-19. General conclusions and limits of the study: How much clinical and demographic metadata was included differed by source and by participant, and the metadata was provided uncurated.

The CDR3, from cysteine to phenylalanine, totals 12 residues. Only the CDR3 region is kept as DNA, spanning 36 bases read in frame from base 1. V and J lose 4 bases and 5 bases, and a span of 8 bases separates them. The germline V gene provides CDR1 MNHEY and CDR2 SVGAGI. Only one count was recorded for this clone. The target of this receptor is not known. Nothing much larger sits one base from this clone, and base qualities are not available. Whole blood was collected in K2EDTA tubes by collaborating institutions according to the institutions' own protocols. For TCRbeta analysis, collaborators shipped samples as frozen whole blood, isolated PBMCs, or DNA extracted from either of those sample types. TCRbeta CDR3 regions were amplified from genomic DNA using the immunoSEQ Assay, a bias-controlled multiplex PCR. Regarding the original processing steps: Within the assay, amplification of reference gene primers was used to estimate how many nucleated cells each sample contained. To quantify the absolute abundance of each unique TCRbeta CDR3 rearrangement, sequence reads were collapsed and filtered. For each sample, productive Simpson clonality was calculated by taking the square root of Simpson's diversity index across productive rearrangements. As stored in TCRdb, this immuneACCESS dataset retains in-frame rearrangements with V and J assigned. A fraction of the clones does not appear; measured against another copy, unresolved V genes explain less than half of the discrepancy, and the remainder lacks a known reason. V and J calls and clone size are those listed in that table; D and trimming were worked out from the DNA. This sample holds about 270,000 clones; approximately 83% were observed only once. The ten largest clones take up 13% of the sample.

Sequenced input: peripheral blood. This receptor was identified in a human donor in a cohort sampled during active COVID-19. The rearrangement combines TRBV6-5 with TRBJ1-1, with the D gene not confidently named. The DNA sequence is TGTGCCAGCAGTTTTAGCGGTACTGAAGCTTTCTTT. This gives the protein CASSFSGTEAFF.